The clone carrying this TCR beta chain has just one count. Its antigen is unknown. Sequencing was performed with immunoSEQ multiplex PCR; in TCRdb, only in-frame clones are kept and a portion is missing. The table records about 72,000 clones, 89% of them present only once. This sample was included in a study of T cell responses to AZD1222 COVID-19 vaccine. Broader study findings: It should be noted that donors were predominantly white British and more often female, and clonal diversity was possibly underestimated. Spike-specific TCR breadth and depth went up after people got two AZD1222 doses.

V was clipped by 3 bases and J by 2 bases, with 14 bases between them. The CDR3 extends over 17 amino acids. Looked up from germline, CDR1 is MNHEY and CDR2 is SMNVEV (reference sequence). This chain connects TRBV27 to TRBJ1-6; D not certain. This clonotype originated in an adult who received the AZD1222 COVID-19 vaccine. The specimen comprised peripheral blood, sampled 28 days after the second AZD1222 dose. The CDR3 coding sequence is TGTGCCAGCAGTTTGAGTAGAAGGGCCACCTATAATTCACCCCTCCACTTT. It translates to CASSLSRRATYNSPLHF.